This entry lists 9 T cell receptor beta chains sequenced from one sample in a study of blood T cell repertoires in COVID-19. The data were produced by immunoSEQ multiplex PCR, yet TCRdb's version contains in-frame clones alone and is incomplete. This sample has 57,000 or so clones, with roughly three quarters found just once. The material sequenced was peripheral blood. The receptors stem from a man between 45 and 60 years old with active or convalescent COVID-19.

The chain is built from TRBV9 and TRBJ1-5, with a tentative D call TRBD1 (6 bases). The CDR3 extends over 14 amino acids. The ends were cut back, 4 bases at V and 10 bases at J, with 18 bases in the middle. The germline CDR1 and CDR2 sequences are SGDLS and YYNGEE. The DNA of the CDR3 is TGTGCCAGCAGCCTCCCCGGACAGACGATACCCCAGCATTTT. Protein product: CASSLPGQTIPQHF.

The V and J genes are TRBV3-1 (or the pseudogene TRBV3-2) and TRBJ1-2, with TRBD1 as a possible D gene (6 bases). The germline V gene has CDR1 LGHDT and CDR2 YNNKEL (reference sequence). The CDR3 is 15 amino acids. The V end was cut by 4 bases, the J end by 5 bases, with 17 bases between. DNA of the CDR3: TGTGCCAGCAGCCGACAGGACATCCGGGGTTATGGCTACACCTTC. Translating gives CASSRQDIRGYGYTF.

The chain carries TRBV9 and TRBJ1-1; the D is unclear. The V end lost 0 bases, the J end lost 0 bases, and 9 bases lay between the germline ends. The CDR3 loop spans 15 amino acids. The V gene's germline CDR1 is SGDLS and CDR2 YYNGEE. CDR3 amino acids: CASSVDVLMNTEAFF. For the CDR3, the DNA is TGTGCCAGCAGCGTAGATGTACTCATGAACACTGAAGCTTTCTTT.

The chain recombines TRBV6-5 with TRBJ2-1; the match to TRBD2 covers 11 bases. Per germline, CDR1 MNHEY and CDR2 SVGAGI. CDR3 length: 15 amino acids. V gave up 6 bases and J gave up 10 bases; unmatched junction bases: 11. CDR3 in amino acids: CASRAPTGTSGEQFF. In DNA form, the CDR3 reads TGTGCCAGCAGAGCCCCAACCGGGACTAGCGGCGAGCAGTTCTTC.

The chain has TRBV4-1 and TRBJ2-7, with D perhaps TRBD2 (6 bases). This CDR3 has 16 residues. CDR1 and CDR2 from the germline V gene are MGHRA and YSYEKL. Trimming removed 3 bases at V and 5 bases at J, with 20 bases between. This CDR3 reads CASSHIFRRRDHEQYF. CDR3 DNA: TGCGCCAGCAGCCACATTTTCCGTCGGAGGGACCACGAGCAGTACTTC.

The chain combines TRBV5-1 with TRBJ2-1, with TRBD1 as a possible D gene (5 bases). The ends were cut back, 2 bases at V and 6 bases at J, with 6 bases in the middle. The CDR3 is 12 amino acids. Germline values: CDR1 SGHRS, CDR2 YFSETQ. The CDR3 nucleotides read TGCGCCAGCAGCTTTCAGGGCAATGAGCAGTTCTTC. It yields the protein CASSFQGNEQFF.

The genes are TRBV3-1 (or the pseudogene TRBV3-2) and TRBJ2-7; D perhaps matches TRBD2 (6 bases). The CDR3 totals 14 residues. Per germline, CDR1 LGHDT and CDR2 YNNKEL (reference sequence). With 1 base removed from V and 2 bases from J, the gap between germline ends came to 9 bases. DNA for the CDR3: TGTGCCAGCAGCCAAGCGCGGGGTGCCTACGAGCAGTACTTC. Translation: CASSQARGAYEQYF.

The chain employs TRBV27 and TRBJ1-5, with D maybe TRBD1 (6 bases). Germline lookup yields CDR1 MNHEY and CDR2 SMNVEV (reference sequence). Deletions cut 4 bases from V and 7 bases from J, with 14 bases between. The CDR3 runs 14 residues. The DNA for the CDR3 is TGTGCCAGCAGTTCCGCAGGGGCAGGACAGCCCCAGCATTTT. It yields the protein CASSSAGAGQPQHF.

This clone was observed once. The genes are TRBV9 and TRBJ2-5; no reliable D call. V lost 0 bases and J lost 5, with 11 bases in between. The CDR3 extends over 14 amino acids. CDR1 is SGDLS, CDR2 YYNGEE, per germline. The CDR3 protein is CASSVVPGVETQYF. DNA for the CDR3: TGTGCCAGCAGCGTAGTCCCGGGTGTCGAGACCCAGTACTTC. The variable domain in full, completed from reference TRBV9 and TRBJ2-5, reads DSGVTQTPKHLITATGQRVTLRCSPRSGDLSVYWYQQSLDQGLQFLIQYYNGEERAKGNILERFSAQQFPDLHSELNLSSLELGDSALYFCASSVVPGVETQYFGPGTRLLVL.